Shown below are 32 T cell receptor beta chains from a single sample sequenced in a study of blood T cell repertoires in COVID-19. Libraries were prepared by immunoSEQ multiplex PCR; TCRdb keeps only in-frame clonotypes and omits some of them. The sample has 300,000 to 400,000 clones, over 80% seen once. Source material: peripheral blood. These receptors all stem from a man aged 25 to 40 with COVID-19, enrolled during active disease.

The chain carries TRBV28 and TRBJ1-5; TRBD1 matches 7 bases. V lost 4 bases and J lost 3; bases outside the gene matches: 6. CDR3 size: 15 residues. Germline V gene sequence: CDR1 MDHEN, CDR2 SYDVKM. The CDR3 DNA follows: TGTGCCAGCAGTTCCCCGGGACAGTTCAATCAGCCCCAGCATTTT. The encoded protein is CASSSPGQFNQPQHF.

The chain recombines TRBV2 with TRBJ1-2; no clear D gene. Germline-derived CDR1 and CDR2 are SNHLY and FYNNEI. CDR3 length equals 11 residues. V lost 7 bases to trimming and J lost 6 bases, with 9 bases between them. In DNA form, the CDR3 reads TGTGCCAGCATCCGGGGAAATGGCTACACCTTC. Translated: CASIRGNGYTF.

The chain joins TRBV5-6 to TRBJ2-7; TRBD1 matches 7 bases. V was pared by 0 bases and J by 5 bases, with 8 bases of the junction left unmatched. Germline assignment: CDR1 SGHDT and CDR2 YYEEEE. There are 15 residues in the CDR3. The CDR3: CASSLVGQRINEQYF. CDR3 nucleotides: TGTGCCAGCAGCTTGGTGGGACAGAGGATAAACGAGCAGTACTTC.

This chain uses TRBV18 with TRBJ2-7, with D tentatively TRBD1 (7 bases). Looked up from germline, CDR1 is KGHSH and CDR2 is LQKENI. The CDR3 has 16 residues. Trimming stripped 6 bases from V and 10 bases from J, with 28 bases between. CDR3 DNA sequence: TGTGCCAGCTCCCGATCGCAGGGGGGCGCTGGGATCGAACAGTACTTC. It specifies CASSRSQGGAGIEQYF.

This chain connects TRBV7-6 to TRBJ2-3; 9 bases are a match to TRBD1. This CDR3 spans 16 amino acids. J was trimmed by 2 bases and V by 5 bases; bases with no gene match: 8. Germline loops: CDR1 SGHVS, CDR2 FNYEAQ. In DNA form, the CDR3 reads TGTGCCAGCAGCCTACATGGGACAGGGTACACAGATACGCAGTATTTT. This translates into CASSLHGTGYTDTQYF.

This clone has a single count. The rearrangement links TRBV19 to TRBJ1-2, with D possibly being TRBD1 (5 bases). Trimming took off 5 bases at V and 3 bases at J, with 13 bases between the two ends. Looked up from germline, CDR1 is LNHDA and CDR2 is SQIVND (reference sequence). The CDR3 contains 14 residues. The CDR3 reads CASSPLGLDYGYTF. In DNA form, the CDR3 reads TGTGCCAGTAGTCCCCTGGGGCTGGACTATGGCTACACCTTC.

This chain joins TRBV5-8 and TRBJ2-7, with 9 bases lining up with TRBD2. The germline CDR1 and CDR2 sequences are SGHTS and YDEGEE. The CDR3 extends over 15 amino acids. V shed 0 bases, J shed 9 bases, and the junction held 10 bases outside the gene matches. The CDR3 coding sequence is TGTGCCAGCAGCTTGGGGACTAGCGATAGGGAACGGCAGTACTTC. This translates into CASSLGTSDRERQYF. The full variable domain, rest sourced from reference TRBV5-8 and TRBJ2-7, is EAGVTQSPTHLIKTRGQQATLRCSPISGHTSVYWYQQALGLGLQFLLWYDEGEERNRGNFPPRFSGRQFPNYSSELNVNALELEDSALYLCASSLGTSDRERQYFGPGTRLTVT.

This chain's CDR3 is CASSQDIRQGGMNTEAFF. The DNA for the CDR3 is TGCGCCAGCAGCCAAGATATACGACAGGGGGGGATGAACACTGAAGCTTTCTTT. This chain uses TRBV4-1 with TRBJ1-1, with 9 nucleotides matching TRBD1. Germline CDR1 and CDR2: MGHRA and YSYEKL. The CDR3 sequence is 18 residues long. V lost 0 bases and J lost 0; bases outside the gene matches: 8.

The chain recombines TRBV9 with TRBJ1-2; TRBD1 agrees at 7 bases. CDR1 and CDR2 from the germline V gene are SGDLS and YYNGEE. The CDR3 is made up of 15 amino acids. V was clipped by 2 bases and J by 4 bases; unmatched bases: 8. The CDR3: CASSVGTVTPYGYTF. CDR3 sequence (DNA): TGTGCCAGCAGCGTCGGGACAGTAACACCCTATGGCTACACCTTC.

The chain joins TRBV6-6 to TRBJ1-5; D not resolved. Trimming removed 2 bases at V and 7 bases at J, with 12 bases between. CDR1 is MNHNY, CDR2 SVGAGI, per germline (reference sequence). CDR3 length equals 14 residues. CDR3 region: CASSYDGSFQPQHF. DNA of the CDR3: TGTGCCAGCAGTTACGACGGGAGTTTCCAGCCCCAGCATTTT.

Only one count was recorded for this clone. CDR3 sequence (DNA): TGTGCCAGCAGCTTAGCGGGAGACAGGGCCGACGAGCAGTACTTC. Translating gives CASSLAGDRADEQYF. The chain has TRBV11-1 and TRBJ2-7; 7 bases align to TRBD1. V dropped 0 bases and J dropped 5; count of bases not matched to a gene: 7. Germline values: CDR1 SGHAT, CDR2 FQDESV (reference sequence). The CDR3 is 15 amino acids.

V gene TRBV7-8 combines with J gene TRBJ2-3; D is unclear. The germline gives CDR1 SGHVS, CDR2 FQNEAQ. There are 11 residues in the CDR3. V lost 5 bases and J lost 6, with 6 bases in between. CDR3 amino acids: CASSAQDTQYF. In DNA form, the CDR3 reads TGTGCCAGCAGCGCACAGGATACGCAGTATTTT.

The V gene is TRBV21-1, the J gene TRBJ2-5; TRBD1 is taken as the D call from the table, unchecked against the DNA. TRBV21-1 is a known pseudogene. This CDR3 is built from 17 residues. CDR3 residues: CASSTPGQGAGWETQYF. Here the CDR3 DNA reads TGTGCCAGCAGCACTCCGGGACAGGGGGCAGGCTGGGAGACCCAGTACTTC.

The chain recombines TRBV18 with TRBJ1-1; 7 bases are shared with TRBD1. Trimming removed 4 bases from V and 0 bases from J; junction bases left unmatched: 23. Per germline, CDR1 KGHSH and CDR2 LQKENI. The CDR3 consists of 21 residues. CDR3 residues: CASSLRHQPTGTEFMNTEAFF. CDR3 nucleotides: TGTGCCAGCTCACTCCGTCATCAACCGACCGGGACAGAATTCATGAACACTGAAGCTTTCTTT.

The chain carries TRBV29-1 and TRBJ2-6, with 7 bases aligning to TRBD1. The CDR3 sequence is 14 residues long. Germline loops: CDR1 SQVTM, CDR2 ANQGSEA. V lost 7 bases to trimming and J lost 1 base; unmatched junction nucleotides: 4. The CDR3 reads CSAAQGSGANVLTF. The CDR3 DNA follows: TGCAGCGCCGCACAGGGGTCTGGGGCCAACGTCCTGACTTTC.

The chain is built from TRBV4-2 and TRBJ1-6; perhaps TRBD1 as D (5 bases). Trimming took 0 bases from V and 0 from J, leaving 12 bases between them. The CDR3 has 18 amino acids. Germline values: CDR1 LGHNA, CDR2 YNFKEQ. The CDR3 here is CASSQDVKGSSYNSPLHF. CDR3 bases: TGTGCCAGCAGCCAAGATGTCAAGGGGTCCTCCTATAATTCACCCCTCCACTTT.

The chain combines TRBV28 with TRBJ1-1; the match to TRBD1 covers 7 bases. Germline V gives CDR1 MDHEN, CDR2 SYDVKM. V dropped 5 bases and J dropped 1; count of bases not matched to a gene: 10. The CDR3 is 16 residues long. CDR3 bases: TGTGCCAGCAGTGCGACAGGGATTAAAACGAACACTGAAGCTTTCTTT. Translated: CASSATGIKTNTEAFF.

V is TRBV21-1 and J is TRBJ2-2; the D call in the table, TRBD2, was not verified against the DNA. TRBV21-1 is reported as a pseudogene. This CDR3 is built from 16 residues. The CDR3 sequence is CASSKAGRGNTGELFF. Here the CDR3 DNA reads TGTGCCAGCAGCAAAGCCGGTCGTGGGAACACCGGGGAGCTGTTTTTT.

This clone was seen a few times. The V gene is TRBV19, the J gene TRBJ2-7; 8 positions match TRBD2. Germline lookup yields CDR1 LNHDA and CDR2 SQIVND (reference sequence). This CDR3 has 12 amino acids. The ends lost 6 bases at V and 3 bases at J; junction bases unmatched: 1. The CDR3 DNA sequence: TGTGCCAGTAGGAGCGGGAGCTACGAGCAGTACTTC. Its protein is CASRSGSYEQYF.

The chain uses TRBV4-3 and TRBJ1-1; no firm D call. The germline V gene has CDR1 LGHNA and CDR2 YSLEER. This CDR3 is built from 13 residues. Deletions cut 4 bases from V and 4 bases from J, with 10 bases between. This CDR3 is CASSPSVRTEAFF. The CDR3 region has the DNA TGCGCCAGCAGCCCTAGTGTGCGCACTGAAGCTTTCTTT.

This clone was seen many times. This chain connects TRBV3-1 (or the pseudogene TRBV3-2) to TRBJ2-7, with 7 bases aligning to TRBD2. V lost 1 base to trimming and J lost 6 bases; unmatched junction nucleotides: 6. The germline V gene has CDR1 LGHDT and CDR2 YNNKEL (reference sequence). The CDR3 runs 14 residues. The CDR3: CASSQGGRTGEQYF. In DNA form, the CDR3 reads TGTGCCAGCAGCCAAGGCGGGAGAACGGGCGAGCAGTACTTC.

The chain uses TRBV3-1 (or the pseudogene TRBV3-2) and TRBJ1-5; D is undetermined. The CDR3 runs to 14 residues. The ends were cut back, 1 base at V and 1 base at J, with 5 bases in the middle. Germline lookup yields CDR1 LGHDT and CDR2 YNNKEL (reference sequence). The CDR3 reads CASSQARSNQPQHF. CDR3 DNA sequence: TGTGCCAGCAGCCAAGCCAGGAGCAATCAGCCCCAGCATTTT.

V and J are TRBV7-9 and TRBJ2-3; weak D call: TRBD2 (6 bases). Trimming left V 2 bases short and J 4 bases short, with 10 bases between. Germline CDR1 is SEHNR and CDR2 is FQNEAQ (reference sequence). This CDR3 region has 14 residues. Here the CDR3 DNA reads TGTGCCAGCAGCTTATTTTCGGGAGCAGATACGCAGTATTTT. Its translation is CASSLFSGADTQYF.

The chain links TRBV10-1 to TRBJ1-3; the match to TRBD1 covers 7 bases. Per germline, CDR1 WNHNN and CDR2 SYGVQD (reference sequence). The V gene end was trimmed by 6 bases and the J gene end by 0 bases; junction bases not matched to a gene: 14. This CDR3 has 18 residues. As DNA, the CDR3 is TGCGCCAGCAGGGGGGACAGTTTCAACCCCAGCTCTGGAAACACCATATATTTT. Translated: CASRGDSFNPSSGNTIYF.

This sequence joins TRBV6-2 or TRBV6-3 and TRBJ2-3, with TRBD2 matching 11 bases. CDR1 and CDR2 (germline): MNHEY, SVGEGT. The CDR3 contains 16 residues. V shed 4 bases, J shed 1 base, and the junction held 4 bases outside the gene matches. DNA of the CDR3: TGTGCCAGCAGTTCAGGGACTAGCGGACGCACAGATACGCAGTATTTT. Translation gives CASSSGTSGRTDTQYF.

The CDR3 nucleotides read TGTGCCAGCAGACTTACTTATGACAGGGATAGCAATCAGCCCCAGCATTTT. Amino acids: CASRLTYDRDSNQPQHF. This chain uses TRBV27 with TRBJ1-5, with 7 positions matching TRBD1. In germline, CDR1 is MNHEY, CDR2 SMNVEV (reference sequence). V shed 6 bases and J 0 bases; nucleotides not matched to a gene: 11. This CDR3 is 17 amino acids long.

The V call is TRBV2, the J call TRBJ1-1; 8 bases are shared with TRBD1. V trimming: 5 bases; J trimming: 9 bases; junction bases outside the gene matches: 11. The CDR3 is 14 residues long. Germline lookup yields CDR1 SNHLY and CDR2 FYNNEI. CDR3 region: CASSYAGGASQAFF. CDR3 in DNA: TGTGCCAGCAGTTACGCAGGGGGCGCATCTCAAGCTTTCTTT.

The chain recombines TRBV18 with TRBJ2-7; TRBD2 matches at 10 bases. Germline CDR1 and CDR2: KGHSH and LQKENI. This CDR3 contains 15 residues. Unmatched junction bases numbered 6, after V lost 6 bases and J lost 1 base. The CDR3 nucleotides read TGTGCCAGCTCCCCGAATAGCGGGGGGTCCTACGAGCAGTACTTC. Its translation: CASSPNSGGSYEQYF. The full variable domain, its missing parts supplied by reference TRBV18 and TRBJ2-7, is NAGVMQNPRHLVRRRGQEARLRCSPMKGHSHVYWYRQLPEEGLKFMVYLQKENIIDESGMPKERFSAEFPKEGPSILRIQQVVRGDSAAYFCASSPNSGGSYEQYFGPGTRLTVT.

The gene calls are TRBV12-3 or TRBV12-4 and TRBJ2-5; 7 bases match TRBD1. V was pared by 3 bases and J by 5 bases, with 3 bases of the junction left unmatched. The CDR3 totals 13 residues. The CDR3 nucleotides are TGTGCCAGCAGTTTTACCAGGGGGGAGACCCAGTACTTC. Translation gives CASSFTRGETQYF.

The CDR3 region is CASRRDDRLGASGNTIYF. In DNA form, the CDR3 reads TGCGCCAGCAGGAGAGATGACAGGTTAGGGGCCTCTGGAAACACCATATATTTT. The V call is TRBV5-1, the J call TRBJ1-3; possible D gene TRBD1, 6 bases. Trimming left V 5 bases short and J 0 bases short, with 21 bases between. The CDR3 is 18 amino acids. Germline CDR1 reads SGHRS; CDR2 reads YFSETQ.

A word on this clone: Germline is not matched at one junction end, which may reflect a read error. This chain uses TRBV7-8 with TRBJ2-7; D gene unclear. This CDR3 region has 10 residues. CDR1 is SGHVS, CDR2 FQNEAQ, per germline. The CDR3 DNA follows: TGTGCCAGCAGCTTTGGGCCGTTGAACTTC. Translation: CASSFGPLNF.

This rearrangement joins TRBV10-3 to TRBJ1-1, with D possibly being TRBD1 (6 bases). Germline CDR1 and CDR2: ENHRY and SYGVKD. This CDR3 has 13 residues. Trimming removed 10 bases at V and 0 bases at J, with 12 bases between. The CDR3 nucleotides read TGTGCCACCCGGACAGCCCTGAACACTGAAGCTTTCTTT. Protein: CATRTALNTEAFF.